This TCR beta chain was sequenced in a study of early T cells in non-severe SARS-CoV-2 infection. This clonotype was observed once. Via MiXCR, TCRdb re-called the 5' RACE reads, giving one row per CDR3 protein. The sample consists of about 56,000 distinct CDR3 sequences, around 16% of them appearing once. V was shortened by 2 bases and J by 8 bases, with 12 bases between the two germline ends. The CDR3 is made up of 13 amino acids. Germline assignment: CDR1 SGHAT and CDR2 FQDESV (reference sequence). The sequence came from an adult who was a healthcare worker with PCR-confirmed SARS-CoV-2 infection or an uninfected control (not recorded which). The material sequenced was whole blood, taken at baseline. The chain carries TRBV11-1 and TRBJ1-1; D is unresolved. CDR3 nucleotides: TGTGCCAGCAGCTTATTATTCACAGACGAAGCTTTCTTT. Translation: CASSLLFTDEAFF.